One and the same sample provided the 8 T cell receptor beta chains below, sequenced in a study of beta chain features in type 1 diabetes. Since all of the isolated RNA was reverse transcribed, expressed TCRB transcripts were what got sequenced. Produced via immunoSEQ multiplex PCR; TCRdb's table is partial and in-frame only. The sample contains roughly 400,000 clones, about 14% of which appear only once. Material for sequencing was naive CD4+ T cells from blood. Every receptor here comes from a man between 25 and 39 years old in good health.

There are a few counts of this clone. The rearrangement joins TRBV30 to TRBJ2-1; D remains unclear. Germline lookup yields CDR1 GTSNPN and CDR2 SVGIG (reference sequence). The CDR3 has 13 amino acids. Trimming took off 1 base at V and 7 bases at J, with 11 bases between the two ends. The CDR3 region has the DNA TGTGCCTGGAGTGATTCAGGTTGGAATGAGCAGTTCTTC. It encodes CAWSDSGWNEQFF.

This clone turned up a few times. The gene calls are TRBV10-3 and TRBJ2-2, with TRBD1 matching 8 bases. The CDR3 contains 13 residues. Germline V gene lookup returns CDR1 ENHRY and CDR2 SYGVKD. The V and J ends lost 10 bases and 4 bases, in that order; junction bases with no gene match: 5. This chain's CDR3 is CATGQGRTGELFF. DNA of the CDR3: TGTGCCACAGGACAGGGACGCACCGGGGAGCTGTTTTTT.

This clone occurred a few times. Other DNA sequences in this sample translate to the same CDR3. Written as DNA, the CDR3 is TGCGCCAGCAGCTTGGGACAACACACCGGGGAGCTGTTTTTT. Amino acids: CASSLGQHTGELFF. This chain links TRBV5-1 with TRBJ2-2; unclear D gene. Germline CDR1 and CDR2: SGHRS and YFSETQ. V lost 0 bases and J 3 bases, leaving 6 bases between the germline ends. The CDR3 sequence is 14 residues long. The variable domain in full, with the rest retrieved from reference TRBV5-1 and TRBJ2-2, is KAGVTQTPRYLIKTRGQQVTLSCSPISGHRSVSWYQQTPGQGLQFLFEYFSETQRNKGNFPGRFSGRQFSNSRSEMNVSTLELGDSALYLCASSLGQHTGELFFGEGSRLTVL.

This clone has a handful of counts. The V and J genes are TRBV7-2 and TRBJ2-3; 9 bases match TRBD2. J lost 2 bases, V lost 7 bases, and 13 bases had no gene match. The germline V gene encodes CDR1 SGHTA and CDR2 FQGNSA. This CDR3 comprises 17 residues. Here the CDR3 DNA reads TGTGCCAGCACCCTAGCAGGAGCGGGGGGCCCCACAGATACGCAGTATTTT. Residues: CASTLAGAGGPTDTQYF.

This clone was seen a few times. The chain combines TRBV5-1 with TRBJ2-5; D is unresolved. The germline gives CDR1 SGHRS, CDR2 YFSETQ. V was pared by 0 bases and J by 0 bases, with 9 bases between. CDR3 length: 15 amino acids. The CDR3 protein is CASSLAGRDQETQYF. The CDR3 DNA sequence: TGCGCCAGCAGCTTGGCCGGAAGGGACCAAGAGACCCAGTACTTC.

The chain employs TRBV5-6 and TRBJ2-7; D is uncertain. CDR1 and CDR2 from the germline V gene are SGHDT and YYEEEE. Trimming took off 2 bases at V and 4 bases at J, with 7 bases between the two ends. The CDR3 totals 12 residues. The CDR3 bases are TGTGCCAGCAGCTTAATTGGATACGAGCAGTACGTC. It encodes CASSLIGYEQYV.

In its sample, this clone was seen a few times. This chain joins TRBV7-9 and TRBJ2-1; D remains unclear. The CDR3 is 13 residues long. The V and J ends lost 1 base and 8 bases respectively, with 9 bases between them. In germline, CDR1 is SEHNR, CDR2 FQNEAQ (reference sequence). The CDR3 DNA reads TGTGCCAGCAGCTTAGGGCAGGCTGATGAGCAGTTCTTC. This translates into CASSLGQADEQFF.

This clone appeared a few times. V and J are TRBV11-3 and TRBJ2-3; 11 nucleotides match TRBD2. J was trimmed by 0 bases and V by 2 bases; bases with no gene match: 1. CDR1 and CDR2 from the germline V gene are SGHNT and YENEEA. The CDR3 is 16 amino acids. The CDR3 DNA sequence: TGTGCCAGCAGCTTAAGGACTAGCGGGAGCACAGATACGCAGTATTTT. This codes for CASSLRTSGSTDTQYF.